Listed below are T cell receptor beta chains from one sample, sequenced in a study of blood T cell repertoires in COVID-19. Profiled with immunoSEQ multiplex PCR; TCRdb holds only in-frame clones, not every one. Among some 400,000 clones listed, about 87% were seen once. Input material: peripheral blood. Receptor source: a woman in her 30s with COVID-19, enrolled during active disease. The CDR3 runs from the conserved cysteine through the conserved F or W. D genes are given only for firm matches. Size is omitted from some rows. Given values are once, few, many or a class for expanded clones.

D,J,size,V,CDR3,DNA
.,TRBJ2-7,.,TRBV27,CASSLLGRDSYEQYF,TGTGCCAGCAGTTTATTAGGGCGGGACTCCTACGAGCAGTACTTC
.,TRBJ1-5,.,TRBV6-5,CASRDTANQPQHF,TGTGCCAGCCGGGACACCGCCAATCAGCCCCAGCATTTT
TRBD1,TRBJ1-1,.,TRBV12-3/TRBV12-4,CASTQGGNTEAFF,TGTGCCAGCACCCAGGGGGGGAACACTGAAGCTTTCTTT
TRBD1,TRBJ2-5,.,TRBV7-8,CASSSKRDRAAASGTQYF,TGTGCCAGCAGCTCAAAAAGGGACAGGGCCGCCGCCAGTGGGACCCAGTACTTC
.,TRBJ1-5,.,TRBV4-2,CASSQDGRINQPQHF,TGTGCCAGCAGCCAAGATGGGAGAATAAATCAGCCCCAGCATTTT
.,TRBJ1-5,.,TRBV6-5,CASSYSATNQPQHF,TGTGCCAGCAGTTACTCGGCCACCAATCAGCCCCAGCATTTT
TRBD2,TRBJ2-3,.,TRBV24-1,CATSDQGLAGRRDTQYF,TGTGCCACCAGTGACCAGGGACTAGCGGGACGACGGGATACGCAGTATTTT
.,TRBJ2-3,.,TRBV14,CASSQGDTRSDTQYF,TGTGCCAGCAGCCAAGGAGACACTAGATCAGATACGCAGTATTTT
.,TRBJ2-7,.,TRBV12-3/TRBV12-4,CASRGGTAYEQYF,TGTGCCAGCAGAGGCGGGACAGCTTACGAGCAGTACTTC
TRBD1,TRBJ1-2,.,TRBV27,CASRDTGGIGYGYTF,TGTGCCAGCAGAGATACAGGGGGGATTGGCTATGGCTACACCTTC
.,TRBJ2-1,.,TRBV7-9,CASNRGGADNEQFF,TGTGCCAGCAACAGAGGGGGTGCGGACAATGAGCAGTTCTTC
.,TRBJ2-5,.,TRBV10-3,CAISEPTTGGETQYF,TGTGCCATCAGTGAGCCCACGACAGGCGGGGAGACCCAGTACTTC
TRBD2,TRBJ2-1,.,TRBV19,CASSMSSGSRDEQFF,TGTGCCAGTAGTATGTCTAGCGGGAGTCGGGATGAGCAGTTCTTC
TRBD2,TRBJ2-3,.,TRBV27,CASSGPGDSSGRADTQYF,TGTGCCAGCAGTGGGCCTGGGGACTCTAGCGGGAGGGCAGATACGCAGTATTTT
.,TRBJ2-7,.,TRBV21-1,CASSNRQVPYEQYF,TGTGCCAGCAGCAATCGCCAGGTACCCTACGAGCAGTACTTC
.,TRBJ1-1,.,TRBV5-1,CASSLDGVGTEAFF,TGCGCCAGCAGCTTGGACGGGGTGGGCACTGAAGCTTTCTTT
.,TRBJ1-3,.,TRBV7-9,CASSLKGPGRTGNTIYF,TGTGCCAGCAGCTTAAAAGGCCCAGGGAGGACTGGAAACACCATATATTTT
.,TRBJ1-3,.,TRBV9,CASSVEGGGNTIYF,TGTGCCAGCAGCGTAGAGGGAGGAGGAAACACCATATATTTT
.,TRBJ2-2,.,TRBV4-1,CASSQWAGSNTGELFF,TGCGCCAGCAGCCAATGGGCAGGGTCGAACACCGGGGAGCTGTTTTTT
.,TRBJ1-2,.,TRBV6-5,CASSSRQRLSGYTF,TGTGCCAGCAGTTCCCGACAGCGTCTCTCTGGCTACACCTTC
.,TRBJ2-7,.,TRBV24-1,CATTQGEAYEQYF,TGTGCCACCACCCAGGGGGAGGCCTACGAGCAGTACTTC
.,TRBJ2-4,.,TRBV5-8,CASSLREAKNIQYF,TGTGCCAGCAGCTTACGGGAGGCCAAAAACATTCAGTACTTC
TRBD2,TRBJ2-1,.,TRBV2,CASMGTSGWGGNEQFF,TGTGCCAGCATGGGGACTAGCGGATGGGGAGGTAATGAGCAGTTCTTC
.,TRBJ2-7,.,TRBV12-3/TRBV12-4,CASSRSGYEQYF,TGTGCCAGCAGTCGTAGCGGATACGAGCAGTACTTC
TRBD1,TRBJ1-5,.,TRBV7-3,CASRMGDRNSNQPQHF,TGTGCCAGCAGGATGGGGGACAGGAATAGCAATCAGCCCCAGCATTTT
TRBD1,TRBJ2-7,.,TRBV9,CASSALGTGQAEQYF,TGTGCCAGCAGCGCTCTGGGGACAGGGCAGGCCGAGCAGTACTTC
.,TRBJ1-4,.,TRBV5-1,CASSRGPRKEKLFF,TGCGCCAGCAGCAGGGGCCCGAGAAAGGAAAAACTGTTTTTT
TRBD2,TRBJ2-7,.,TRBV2,CASSPTSGIWSYEQYF,TGTGCCAGCAGTCCGACTAGCGGGATCTGGTCCTACGAGCAGTACTTC
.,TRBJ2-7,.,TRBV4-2,CASSQDSADTSYEQYF,TGTGCCAGCAGCCAAGATTCCGCGGATACGAGCTACGAGCAGTACTTC
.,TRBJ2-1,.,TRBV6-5,CASSYSITPHEQFF,TGTGCCAGCAGTTACTCGATAACTCCCCATGAGCAGTTCTTC
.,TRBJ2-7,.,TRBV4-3,CASSQGGGFGYEQYF,TGCGCCAGCAGCCAGGGAGGGGGGTTCGGATACGAGCAGTACTTC
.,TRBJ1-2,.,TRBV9,CASSADTFYGYTF,TGTGCCAGCAGCGCGGACACCTTCTATGGCTACACCTTC
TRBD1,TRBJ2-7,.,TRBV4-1,CASSHRTGPYEQYF,TGCGCCAGCAGCCACCGGACAGGCCCGTACGAGCAGTACTTC
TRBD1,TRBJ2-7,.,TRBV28,CATTGAEYEQYF,TGTGCCACGACAGGGGCCGAATACGAGCAGTACTTC
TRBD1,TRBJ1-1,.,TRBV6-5,CASIKTGRRTEAFF,TGTGCCAGCATCAAGACAGGGCGTCGAACTGAAGCTTTCTTT
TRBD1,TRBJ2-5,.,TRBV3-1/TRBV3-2,CASSAGGETQYF,TGTGCCAGCAGCGCAGGGGGAGAGACCCAGTACTTC
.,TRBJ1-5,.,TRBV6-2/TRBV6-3,CASSYDAGNSNQPQHF,TGTGCCAGCAGTTACGATGCGGGGAATAGCAATCAGCCCCAGCATTTT
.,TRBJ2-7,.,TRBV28,CASSLAGQNYEQYF,TGTGCCAGCAGTTTGGCCGGACAGAACTACGAGCAGTACTTC
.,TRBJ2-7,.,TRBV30,CAWSSAYEQYF,TGTGCCTGGAGCTCGGCCTACGAGCAGTACTTC
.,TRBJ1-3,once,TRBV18,CASQQGSSGNTIYF,TGTGCCAGCCAACAGGGCTCGTCTGGAAACACCATATATTTT
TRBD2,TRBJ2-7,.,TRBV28,CASSFPGASGYYEQYF,TGTGCCAGCAGTTTTCCTGGGGCTAGCGGGTACTACGAGCAGTACTTC
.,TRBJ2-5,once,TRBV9,CASSVYGSISETQYF,TGTGCCAGCAGCGTATACGGGAGTATATCAGAGACCCAGTACTTC
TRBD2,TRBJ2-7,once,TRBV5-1,CASTLTSGTPLEQYF,TGCGCCAGCACCCTGACTAGCGGGACCCCTCTCGAGCAGTACTTC
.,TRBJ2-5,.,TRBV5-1,CASSLAGPEAQYF,TGCGCCAGCAGCTTGGCTGGCCCGGAGGCCCAGTACTTC